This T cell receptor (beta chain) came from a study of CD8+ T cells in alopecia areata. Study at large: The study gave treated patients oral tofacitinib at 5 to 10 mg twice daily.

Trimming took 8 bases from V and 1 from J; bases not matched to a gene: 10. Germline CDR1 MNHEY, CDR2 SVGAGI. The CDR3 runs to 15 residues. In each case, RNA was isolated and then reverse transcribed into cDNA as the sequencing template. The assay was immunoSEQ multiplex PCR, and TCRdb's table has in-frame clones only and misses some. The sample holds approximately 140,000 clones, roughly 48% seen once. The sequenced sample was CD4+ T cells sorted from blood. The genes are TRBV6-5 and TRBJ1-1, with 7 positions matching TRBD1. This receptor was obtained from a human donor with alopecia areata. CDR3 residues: CASAGGGQRNTEAFF. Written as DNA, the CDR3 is TGTGCCAGCGCAGGTGGGGGACAGCGGAACACTGAAGCTTTCTTT.